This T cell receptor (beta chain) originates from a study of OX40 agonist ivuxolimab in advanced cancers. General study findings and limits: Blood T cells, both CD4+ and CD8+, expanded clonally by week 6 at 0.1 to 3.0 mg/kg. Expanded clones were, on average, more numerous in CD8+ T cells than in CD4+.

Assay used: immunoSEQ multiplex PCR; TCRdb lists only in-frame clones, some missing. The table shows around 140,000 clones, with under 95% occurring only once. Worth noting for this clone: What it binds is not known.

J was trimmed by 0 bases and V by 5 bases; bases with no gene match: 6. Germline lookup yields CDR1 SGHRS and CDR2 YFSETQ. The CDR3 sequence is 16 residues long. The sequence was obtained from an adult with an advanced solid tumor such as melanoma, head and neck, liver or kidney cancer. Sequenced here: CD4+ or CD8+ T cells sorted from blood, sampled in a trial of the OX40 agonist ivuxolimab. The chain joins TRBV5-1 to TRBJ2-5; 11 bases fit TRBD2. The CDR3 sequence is CASRDGTSGYQETQYF. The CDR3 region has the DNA TGCGCCAGCAGGGATGGGACTAGCGGCTACCAAGAGACCCAGTACTTC.